A selection of T cell receptor beta chains follows, all from one sample in a study of blood T cell repertoires in COVID-19. The method was immunoSEQ multiplex PCR; TCRdb's version includes in-frame clones alone and lacks a portion of them. The table lists 250,000 to 300,000 clones, approximately 90% of them singletons, with roughly a sixth in the top ten. Sequencing was carried out using PBMCs or T cells enriched from blood (not recorded which). The receptors here all came from a man aged 18 to 30 who had recovered from COVID-19. Both conserved end residues are part of each CDR3. Fields, in order: clone size, V gene, J gene, D gene, CDR3 protein, CDR3 DNA. D genes are given only for firm matches. Rows may omit the clone size; those that give it use once, few, many or a size class.

clone_size: -; v_call: TRBV7-2; j_call: TRBJ2-1; d_call: TRBD2; cdr3_aa: CASSLERDLWGEQFF; cdr3_nt: TGTGCCAGCAGCCTAGAGCGGGACCTCTGGGGTGAGCAGTTCTTC
clone_size: -; v_call: TRBV10-3; j_call: TRBJ1-1; d_call: -; cdr3_aa: CAIRKSGDTEAFF; cdr3_nt: TGTGCCATCAGGAAATCAGGGGACACTGAAGCTTTCTTT
clone_size: -; v_call: TRBV7-8; j_call: TRBJ2-1; d_call: -; cdr3_aa: CASSVDRSHEQFF; cdr3_nt: TGTGCCAGCAGCGTAGACAGGTCCCATGAGCAGTTCTTC
clone_size: -; v_call: TRBV6-5; j_call: TRBJ2-7; d_call: -; cdr3_aa: CASSPPLGGEQYF; cdr3_nt: TGTGCCAGCAGCCCCCCCCTTGGAGGAGAGCAGTACTTC
clone_size: -; v_call: TRBV10-2; j_call: TRBJ1-4; d_call: -; cdr3_aa: CASNGLGPGGEKLFF; cdr3_nt: TGCGCCAGCAATGGCTTGGGTCCGGGGGGTGAAAAACTGTTTTTT
clone_size: -; v_call: TRBV11-2; j_call: TRBJ1-1; d_call: TRBD1; cdr3_aa: CASSTGQGMNTEAFF; cdr3_nt: TGTGCCAGCAGCACCGGACAGGGGATGAACACTGAAGCTTTCTTT
clone_size: -; v_call: TRBV3-1/TRBV3-2; j_call: TRBJ1-4; d_call: TRBD1; cdr3_aa: CASSQGTGGAEKLFF; cdr3_nt: TGTGCCAGCAGCCAAGGGACAGGGGGCGCTGAAAAACTGTTTTTT
clone_size: -; v_call: TRBV25-1; j_call: TRBJ1-2; d_call: -; cdr3_aa: CASSESGYGYGYTF; cdr3_nt: TGTGCCAGCAGTGAATCAGGTTACGGTTATGGCTACACCTTC
clone_size: -; v_call: TRBV19; j_call: TRBJ1-4; d_call: -; cdr3_aa: CASRGDRDKRTTNEKLFF; cdr3_nt: TGTGCCAGTAGGGGAGATCGGGACAAACGGACAACTAATGAAAAACTGTTTTTT
clone_size: -; v_call: TRBV28; j_call: TRBJ1-2; d_call: -; cdr3_aa: CASSLGQNYGYTF; cdr3_nt: TGTGCCAGCAGTTTGGGACAAAACTATGGCTACACCTTC
clone_size: -; v_call: TRBV20-1; j_call: TRBJ1-4; d_call: -; cdr3_aa: CSASSATNEKLFF; cdr3_nt: TGCAGTGCTAGTTCTGCAACTAATGAAAAACTGTTTTTT
clone_size: -; v_call: TRBV25-1; j_call: TRBJ2-2; d_call: TRBD2; cdr3_aa: CASSVRGGGTGELFF; cdr3_nt: TGTGCCAGCAGTGTTCGTGGGGGGGGCACCGGGGAGCTGTTTTTT
clone_size: -; v_call: TRBV9; j_call: TRBJ2-3; d_call: -; cdr3_aa: CASSVRERSTDTQYF; cdr3_nt: TGTGCCAGCAGCGTAAGGGAGCGAAGCACAGATACGCAGTATTTT
clone_size: -; v_call: TRBV18; j_call: TRBJ2-3; d_call: -; cdr3_aa: CASSPLRSDTQYF; cdr3_nt: TGTGCCAGCTCACCACTGCGGTCAGATACGCAGTATTTT
clone_size: -; v_call: TRBV28; j_call: TRBJ2-7; d_call: -; cdr3_aa: CASKGGGRFEQYF; cdr3_nt: TGTGCCAGCAAAGGGGGCGGGAGGTTCGAGCAGTACTTC
clone_size: once; v_call: TRBV6-1; j_call: TRBJ1-6; d_call: TRBD1; cdr3_aa: CASSEGQGDSPLHF; cdr3_nt: TGTGCCAGCAGTGAGGGGCAGGGGGATTCACCCCTCCACTTT
clone_size: -; v_call: TRBV4-1; j_call: TRBJ2-2; d_call: -; cdr3_aa: CASSQVTPGELFF; cdr3_nt: TGCGCCAGCAGCCAGGTTACTCCCGGGGAGCTGTTTTTT
clone_size: -; v_call: TRBV5-1; j_call: TRBJ1-1; d_call: TRBD1; cdr3_aa: CASSLRTGPNTEAFF; cdr3_nt: TGCGCCAGCAGCCTCCGGACAGGGCCGAACACTGAAGCTTTCTTT
clone_size: -; v_call: TRBV2; j_call: TRBJ1-3; d_call: -; cdr3_aa: CASSEDRITGNTIYF; cdr3_nt: TGTGCCAGCAGTGAAGACAGAATTACTGGAAACACCATATATTTT
clone_size: -; v_call: TRBV6-2/TRBV6-3; j_call: TRBJ2-3; d_call: -; cdr3_aa: CASSYRRQKSDTQYF; cdr3_nt: TGTGCCAGCAGTTATAGAAGACAGAAGTCCGATACGCAGTATTTT
clone_size: -; v_call: TRBV10-3; j_call: TRBJ2-7; d_call: -; cdr3_aa: CAISESTELLRSSYEQYF; cdr3_nt: TGTGCCATCAGTGAGTCCACGGAACTCCTAAGGAGCTCCTACGAGCAGTACTTC
clone_size: -; v_call: TRBV5-1; j_call: TRBJ2-2; d_call: TRBD2; cdr3_aa: CASSGTSGNPGELFF; cdr3_nt: TGCGCCAGCAGCGGGACTAGCGGAAACCCCGGGGAGCTGTTTTTT
clone_size: -; v_call: TRBV19; j_call: TRBJ1-2; d_call: -; cdr3_aa: CASRLRATGPNYGYTF; cdr3_nt: TGTGCCAGTAGACTCCGTGCCACAGGGCCGAACTATGGCTACACCTTC
clone_size: -; v_call: TRBV15; j_call: TRBJ2-7; d_call: -; cdr3_aa: CATSRGDTREQYF; cdr3_nt: TGTGCCACCAGCAGAGGGGACACTCGCGAGCAGTACTTC
clone_size: -; v_call: TRBV20-1; j_call: TRBJ2-2; d_call: TRBD2; cdr3_aa: CSASSGANTGELFF; cdr3_nt: TGCAGTGCTAGTAGCGGGGCTAACACCGGGGAGCTGTTTTTT
clone_size: -; v_call: TRBV11-2; j_call: TRBJ2-5; d_call: TRBD2; cdr3_aa: CASSPKETLAGQETQYF; cdr3_nt: TGTGCCAGCAGCCCAAAAGAGACACTAGCGGGCCAAGAGACCCAGTACTTC
clone_size: -; v_call: TRBV30; j_call: TRBJ2-5; d_call: -; cdr3_aa: CAWSGGQQETQYF; cdr3_nt: TGTGCCTGGAGTGGGGGGCAACAAGAGACCCAGTACTTC
clone_size: -; v_call: TRBV7-8; j_call: TRBJ1-2; d_call: TRBD1; cdr3_aa: CASSPTGQGYGYTF; cdr3_nt: TGTGCCAGCAGCCCAACGGGACAGGGCTATGGCTACACCTTC
clone_size: -; v_call: TRBV5-1; j_call: TRBJ2-5; d_call: -; cdr3_aa: CASSFYRNQETQYF; cdr3_nt: TGCGCCAGCAGTTTCTACAGAAACCAAGAGACCCAGTACTTC
clone_size: -; v_call: TRBV11-2; j_call: TRBJ1-1; d_call: TRBD1; cdr3_aa: CASQQGQNTEAFF; cdr3_nt: TGTGCCAGCCAACAGGGGCAGAACACTGAAGCTTTCTTT
clone_size: -; v_call: TRBV2; j_call: TRBJ1-2; d_call: -; cdr3_aa: CASSPVSRTTGYGYTF; cdr3_nt: TGTGCCAGCAGCCCCGTCTCCAGGACCACGGGGTATGGCTACACCTTC
clone_size: -; v_call: TRBV28; j_call: TRBJ1-2; d_call: TRBD1; cdr3_aa: CASSTTGGSYYGYTF; cdr3_nt: TGTGCCAGCAGCACGACAGGGGGTTCTTACTATGGCTACACCTTC
clone_size: -; v_call: TRBV19; j_call: TRBJ2-7; d_call: TRBD1; cdr3_aa: CASSRGQASYEQYF; cdr3_nt: TGTGCCAGTAGTAGGGGACAGGCGTCCTACGAGCAGTACTTC
clone_size: -; v_call: TRBV6-5; j_call: TRBJ2-7; d_call: TRBD1; cdr3_aa: CASSYTGTGDEQYF; cdr3_nt: TGTGCCAGCAGTTACACCGGGACAGGCGACGAGCAGTACTTC
clone_size: -; v_call: TRBV12-3/TRBV12-4; j_call: TRBJ2-1; d_call: -; cdr3_aa: CASSLNNNNEQFF; cdr3_nt: TGTGCCAGCAGTCTTAACAATAACAATGAGCAGTTCTTC
clone_size: -; v_call: TRBV19; j_call: TRBJ1-6; d_call: TRBD1; cdr3_aa: CASSIPNRGYNSPLHF; cdr3_nt: TGTGCCAGTAGTATACCGAACAGGGGCTATAATTCACCCCTCCACTTT
clone_size: -; v_call: TRBV28; j_call: TRBJ1-5; d_call: TRBD1; cdr3_aa: CASSSTGGSQPQHF; cdr3_nt: TGTGCCAGCAGTTCGACAGGGGGCAGTCAGCCCCAGCATTTT
clone_size: -; v_call: TRBV10-3; j_call: TRBJ2-5; d_call: -; cdr3_aa: CAISESMGNQETQYF; cdr3_nt: TGTGCCATCAGTGAGTCGATGGGCAACCAAGAGACCCAGTACTTC
clone_size: -; v_call: TRBV11-2; j_call: TRBJ2-1; d_call: -; cdr3_aa: CASSLDRGTGVNEQFF; cdr3_nt: TGTGCCAGCAGCTTAGATCGGGGGACTGGGGTTAATGAGCAGTTCTTC
clone_size: -; v_call: TRBV28; j_call: TRBJ1-2; d_call: -; cdr3_aa: CASTGSGNYGYTF; cdr3_nt: TGTGCCAGCACTGGATCGGGGAACTATGGCTACACCTTC
clone_size: -; v_call: TRBV24-1; j_call: TRBJ2-2; d_call: TRBD2; cdr3_aa: CATSPLYSGTNTGELFF; cdr3_nt: TGTGCCACCAGTCCTCTGTATAGCGGGACGAACACCGGGGAGCTGTTTTTT
clone_size: -; v_call: TRBV5-1; j_call: TRBJ2-3; d_call: TRBD2; cdr3_aa: CAKKRGGRPDTQYF; cdr3_nt: TGCGCCAAAAAGCGCGGCGGGAGACCAGATACGCAGTATTTT
clone_size: -; v_call: TRBV11-2; j_call: TRBJ1-4; d_call: TRBD1; cdr3_aa: CASSLEQGGRNEKLFF; cdr3_nt: TGTGCCAGCAGCTTAGAACAGGGGGGAAGAAATGAAAAACTGTTTTTT
clone_size: -; v_call: TRBV12-3/TRBV12-4; j_call: TRBJ2-7; d_call: TRBD1; cdr3_aa: CASSRQGTYEQYF; cdr3_nt: TGTGCCAGCAGTAGACAGGGAACCTACGAGCAGTACTTC
clone_size: -; v_call: TRBV6-1; j_call: TRBJ1-2; d_call: -; cdr3_aa: CASSESHRAFNYGYTF; cdr3_nt: TGTGCCAGCAGTGAATCGCACAGAGCCTTTAACTATGGCTACACCTTC
clone_size: once; v_call: TRBV7-8; j_call: TRBJ1-4; d_call: TRBD1; cdr3_aa: CASSSSGTGKEKLFF; cdr3_nt: TGTGCCAGCAGCTCCTCCGGGACAGGGAAGGAAAAACTGTTTTTT
clone_size: -; v_call: TRBV4-1; j_call: TRBJ1-6; d_call: -; cdr3_aa: CASSPGSSYNSPLHF; cdr3_nt: TGCGCCAGCAGCCCGGGGAGCTCCTATAATTCACCCCTCCACTTT
clone_size: -; v_call: TRBV20-1; j_call: TRBJ2-1; d_call: -; cdr3_aa: CSASDNREYNEQFF; cdr3_nt: TGCAGTGCTAGTGACAATCGGGAGTACAATGAGCAGTTCTTC
clone_size: -; v_call: TRBV6-5; j_call: TRBJ1-2; d_call: TRBD1; cdr3_aa: CASRGGDRVTYGYTF; cdr3_nt: TGTGCCAGCAGGGGCGGTGACAGGGTTACCTATGGCTACACCTTC
clone_size: -; v_call: TRBV5-1; j_call: TRBJ2-5; d_call: -; cdr3_aa: CASSTQGPETQYF; cdr3_nt: TGCGCCAGCAGCACACAGGGTCCAGAGACCCAGTACTTC
clone_size: -; v_call: TRBV5-1; j_call: TRBJ2-5; d_call: TRBD1; cdr3_aa: CASSLNRGETQYF; cdr3_nt: TGCGCCAGCAGCTTAAACAGGGGAGAGACCCAGTACTTC
clone_size: -; v_call: TRBV7-3; j_call: TRBJ1-1; d_call: -; cdr3_aa: CASSLEFGAASEAFF; cdr3_nt: TGTGCCAGCAGCTTAGAATTTGGGGCGGCGTCTGAAGCTTTCTTT
clone_size: -; v_call: TRBV7-2; j_call: TRBJ2-7; d_call: TRBD2; cdr3_aa: CASSLGAGVYEQYF; cdr3_nt: TGTGCCAGCAGCTTAGGAGCGGGGGTCTACGAGCAGTACTTC
clone_size: once; v_call: TRBV4-1; j_call: TRBJ1-4; d_call: -; cdr3_aa: CASSRGETNEKLFF; cdr3_nt: TGCGCCAGCAGCCGGGGGGAGACTAATGAAAAACTGTTTTTT
clone_size: few; v_call: TRBV7-9; j_call: TRBJ2-5; d_call: TRBD1; cdr3_aa: CASSRDRGIQETQYF; cdr3_nt: TGTGCCAGCAGCCGGGACAGGGGCATCCAAGAGACCCAGTACTTC